This T cell receptor beta chain was recovered during a study of T cell changes during pregnancy in multiple sclerosis. Germline assignment: CDR1 LNHDA and CDR2 SQIVND (reference sequence). This CDR3 region has 16 residues. V was pared by 3 bases and J by 0 bases, with 6 bases of the junction left unmatched. Here immunoSEQ multiplex PCR was the method, and the copy in TCRdb shows in-frame clones only, minus some. The data contain under 100,000 clones, about 95% of them seen just once; the ten biggest clones take up about 1.2%. Sample: peripheral blood, taken in the second trimester of pregnancy. The clonotype comes from a female donor with multiple sclerosis, enrolled in a pregnancy study. The rearrangement uses TRBV19 and TRBJ1-1; 8 bases are shared with TRBD1. The CDR3 is CASSIRDRNLNTEAFF. The CDR3 coding sequence is TGTGCCAGTAGTATTCGGGACAGGAATTTGAACACTGAAGCTTTCTTT.